Below, 22 T cell receptor beta chains from the same sample are listed, as sequenced in a study of neurological immune-mediated disorders. TCRdb re-called the 5' RACE reads with MiXCR, one entry per CDR3 protein. The table includes some 71,000 distinct CDR3 sequences, 10% detected once. Specified time point: longitudinal time-point 1 (baseline). The source material was PBMCs. Receptors originate from a young man in good health.

On this clonotype: A much larger clone lies a single base off, so this may be a read error. In nucleotides, the CDR3 is TGCGCCAGCAGCTTGGAGGACCCGGGGGTCCCTCAAGAGACCCAGTACTTC. Translation: CASSLEDPGVPQETQYF. The chain combines TRBV5-1 with TRBJ2-5; D possibly corresponds to TRBD2 (6 bases). The CDR3 is 17 residues long. The germline V gene encodes CDR1 SGHRS and CDR2 YFSETQ. Between the trimmed V and J ends, which lost 0 bases and 2 bases, there was a span of 17 bases.

This clonotype was counted at least ten times. The CDR3 loop reads CASSLNYNEQFF. In DNA form, the CDR3 reads TGTGCCAGCAGCCTAAACTACAATGAGCAGTTCTTC. The chain employs TRBV27 and TRBJ2-1; unclear D gene. Germline V gene data show CDR1 as MNHEY and CDR2 as SMNVEV (reference sequence). This CDR3 contains 12 residues. V shed 6 bases and J shed 3 bases, with 6 bases lying between them.

This clonotype was counted at least ten times. The chain combines TRBV5-1 with TRBJ2-2; 7 bases agree with TRBD2. Germline-derived CDR1 and CDR2 are SGHRS and YFSETQ. The J segment lost 6 bases and the V segment lost 1 base, leaving 6 bases of the junction unmatched. This CDR3 has 15 residues. The CDR3 coding sequence is TGCGCCAGCAGCTTGAGGGAGGGTAGTTCCGGGGAGCTGTTTTTT. This encodes CASSLREGSSGELFF.

This clonotype came up many times. V usage is TRBV14 and J usage is TRBJ2-3; 7 bases are a match to TRBD1. J lost 10 bases, V lost 0 bases, and 16 bases had no gene match. This CDR3 has 17 residues. CDR1 is SGHDN and CDR2 is FVKESK in the germline V gene. The CDR3 DNA reads as TGTGCCAGCAGCCAAGATACAGGGGCTGCAGCAAGTTCTCCGCAGTATTTT. It codes for CASSQDTGAAASSPQYF.

This clonotype was observed at least ten times. The J gene is TRBJ2-1, the V gene TRBV5-1; TRBD2 might be the D (5 bases). The ends were cut back, 4 bases at V and 8 bases at J, with 13 bases in the middle. The CDR3 sequence is 13 residues long. Looked up from germline, CDR1 is SGHRS and CDR2 is YFSETQ. As DNA, the CDR3 is TGCGCCAGCAGCATAACTAGGGAGCATGAGCAGTTCTTC. Translation gives CASSITREHEQFF.

This clonotype was picked up many times. The rearrangement uses TRBV5-5 and TRBJ1-2; TRBD1 agrees at 9 bases. Germline CDR1 and CDR2: SGHKS and YYEKEE (reference sequence). V shed 4 bases and J 4 bases; nucleotides not matched to a gene: 2. The CDR3 has 13 amino acids. In DNA form, the CDR3 reads TGTGCCAGCAGCGAGGACAGGGGCTATGGCTACACCTTC. As protein: CASSEDRGYGYTF.

The sample holds many counts of this clonotype. The rearrangement uses TRBV3-1 and TRBJ2-5, with D perhaps given as TRBD1 or TRBD2 (5 bases each). Trimming took 4 bases from V and 10 from J, leaving 22 bases between them. CDR3 size: 15 residues. Germline V lookup: CDR1 LGHDT, CDR2 YNNKEL (reference sequence). The CDR3 loop is CASSLGKTVPGDQYF. The DNA of the CDR3 is TGTGCCAGCAGCCTGGGGAAGACAGTACCCGGGGACCAGTACTTC.

As concerns this clonotype: The junction shows a germline mismatch at one end, possibly a read error. The V call is TRBV5-6, the J call TRBJ2-5, with TRBD2 matching over 7 bases. The CDR3 is 15 amino acids. CDR1 SGHDT and CDR2 YYEEEE come from the germline V gene. CDR3 sequence: CASSFWSAGAETHYF. The DNA of the CDR3 is TGTGCCAGCAGCTTTTGGTCTGCGGGAGCAGAGACCCATTACTTC. The full variable domain, completed using reference TRBV5-6 and TRBJ2-5, is DAGVTQSPTHLIKTRGQQVTLRCSPKSGHDTVSWYQQALGQGPQFIFQYYEEEERQRGNFPDRFSGHQFPNYSSELNVNALLLGDSALYLCASSFWSAGAETHYFGPGTRLLVL.

This clonotype was detected ten times or more. The chain has TRBV4-1 and TRBJ1-2; 8 bases are a match to TRBD1. With V trimmed by 0 bases and J by 1 base, 7 bases remained unmatched. The CDR3 is 17 amino acids. The germline V gene has CDR1 MGHRA and CDR2 YSYEKL. The CDR3 region has the DNA TGCGCCAGCAGCCAAGATGCAGGGGGCCAATATAACTATGGCTACACCTTC. It yields the protein CASSQDAGGQYNYGYTF.

On this clonotype: One base away lies a much larger clone, so this may be a sequencing read error. The chain has TRBV20-1 and TRBJ2-5, with 8 bases aligning to TRBD2. The germline gives CDR1 DFQATT, CDR2 SNEGSKA (reference sequence). The length of the CDR3 is 16 residues. The CDR3 nucleotides are TGCAGTGCTAGCCCCCACCTTAGCGGGATCGGGGAGATCCAGTACTTC. This codes for CSASPHLSGIGEIQYF.

This clonotype was counted ten times or more. The rearrangement uses TRBV29-1 and TRBJ2-7; a possible D gene is TRBD1 (7 bases). This CDR3 spans 15 amino acids. In germline, CDR1 is SQVTM, CDR2 ANQGSEA. V lost 3 bases and J 1 base, leaving 16 bases between the germline ends. As DNA, the CDR3 is TGCAGCGTTGATGATCCGACAGGGAGGTCCTACGAGCAGTACTTC. Protein product: CSVDDPTGRSYEQYF.

This clonotype was detected many times. V is TRBV20-1 and J is TRBJ2-2, with D perhaps matching TRBD1 (5 bases). This CDR3 is 14 amino acids long. The germline V gene encodes CDR1 DFQATT and CDR2 SNEGSKA (reference sequence). V lost 3 bases and J lost 2, with 10 bases in between. The CDR3 coding sequence is TGCAGTGCTAGGTTCCAGGGTAACACCGGGGAGCTGTTTTTT. This encodes CSARFQGNTGELFF.

This clonotype has at least ten counts. The V and J genes are TRBV19 and TRBJ1-5, with D perhaps matching TRBD1 (6 bases). V lost 10 bases, J lost 6 bases, and 16 bases lay in between. The CDR3 covers 13 residues. The germline CDR1 and CDR2 sequences are LNHDA and SQIVND (reference sequence). The CDR3 region has the DNA TGTGCCACCACGGGGGGCTGGAGTCAGCCCCAGCATTTT. It specifies CATTGGWSQPQHF.

This clonotype was seen only a few times. The chain couples TRBV29-1 to TRBJ1-1, with TRBD1 identical over 7 bases. Germline trimming cut 5 bases from V and 1 base from J; bases unmatched to any gene: 10. Germline assignment: CDR1 SQVTM and CDR2 ANQGSEA. CDR3 length: 15 residues. The CDR3 DNA sequence: TGCAGCGTTACCCGACAGGGAAGGGCGAACACTGAAGCTTTCTTT. As protein: CSVTRQGRANTEAFF.

This clonotype was counted many times. This sequence joins TRBV5-8 and TRBJ2-1; weak D call: TRBD1 (6 bases). The CDR3 contains 19 residues. V was pared by 4 bases and J by 5 bases, with 28 bases between. Germline V CDR1 and CDR2: SGHTS, YDEGEE. The DNA of the CDR3 is TGTGCCAGCAGCCTGGAGTGGTCCAGGGGTAGCTATGGGGACAATGAGCAGTTCTTC. Translating gives CASSLEWSRGSYGDNEQFF.

This clonotype came up many times. This sequence joins TRBV10-3 and TRBJ2-1; 12 bases are a match to TRBD2. The CDR3 extends over 12 amino acids. Germline V gene sequence: CDR1 ENHRY, CDR2 SYGVKD. Germline trimming cut 11 bases from V and 7 bases from J; bases unmatched to any gene: 3. CDR3: CASLAGGNEQFF. CDR3 coding DNA: TGTGCCTCCCTAGCGGGAGGGAATGAGCAGTTCTTC.

This clonotype was seen at least ten times. This chain uses TRBV5-4 with TRBJ2-7; D is perhaps TRBD2 (5 bases). Between the trimmed V and J ends, which lost 2 bases and 6 bases, there was a span of 6 bases. Germline CDR1 is SGHNT and CDR2 is YYREEE (reference sequence). The CDR3 sequence is 11 residues long. CDR3: CASSLTSEQYF. DNA of the CDR3: TGTGCCAGCAGCTTAACTAGCGAGCAGTACTTC.

This clonotype was seen ten or more times. The chain employs TRBV20-1 and TRBJ2-3; TRBD2 matches at 12 bases. Per the germline V gene, CDR1 is DFQATT and CDR2 is SNEGSKA (reference sequence). Losses at the gene ends were 6 bases for V and 2 bases for J; bases not matched to a gene: 6. The CDR3 is made up of 15 amino acids. In DNA, the CDR3 is TGCAGTGCCCCGGGACTAGCGGGTTTCACAGATACGCAGTATTTT. Amino acid sequence: CSAPGLAGFTDTQYF.

There are many counts of this clonotype. This chain links TRBV5-1 with TRBJ2-5; D unclear. CDR3 length: 14 amino acids. The ends were cut back, 4 bases at V and 5 bases at J, with 15 bases in the middle. Germline V gene data show CDR1 as SGHRS and CDR2 as YFSETQ. The CDR3 protein is CASSLGNLRETQYF. The CDR3 DNA follows: TGCGCCAGCAGCCTGGGGAACCTTCGGGAGACCCAGTACTTC.

Many counts were recorded for this clonotype. J is TRBJ2-7 and V is TRBV15, with TRBD1 identical over 9 bases. V was clipped by 3 bases and J by 6 bases; unmatched bases: 6. Per germline, CDR1 LNHNV and CDR2 YYDKDF (reference sequence). The CDR3 has 14 amino acids. CDR3 DNA: TGTGCCACCAGCAGCTATCCGGGACAGGGCGAGCAGTACTTC. Translated: CATSSYPGQGEQYF.

V and J are TRBV5-4 and TRBJ2-1; the D gene could be TRBD1 or TRBD2 (5 bases each). Per germline, CDR1 SGHNT and CDR2 YYREEE (reference sequence). The CDR3 contains 16 residues. V lost 4 bases, J lost 4 bases, and 18 bases lay in between. CDR3 loop: CASSAEGMGIYNEQFF. The CDR3 region has the DNA TGTGCCAGCAGCGCCGAGGGGATGGGGATATACAATGAGCAGTTCTTC.

This clonotype was detected once. The chain employs TRBV12-3 or TRBV12-4 and TRBJ1-5; D gene uncertain. There are 14 residues in the CDR3. Trimming removed 5 bases at V and 3 bases at J, with 11 bases between. CDR3 nucleotide sequence: TGTGCCAGCAGTCCCCAGGAGGTCAATCAGCCCCAGCATTTT. As protein: CASSPQEVNQPQHF.